These T cell receptor beta chains were read from a single sample in a study of identical twins. TCRdb re-called the 5' RACE reads with MiXCR, one entry per CDR3 protein. Of approximately 890,000 distinct CDR3 sequences listed, 9% to 15% are singletons. The sample was also reused in another study, on yellow fever vaccine responses in identical twins.

The sample was PBMCs. The receptors shown here come from a woman between 18 and 29 years old in good health. The CDR3 runs from the conserved cysteine through the conserved F or W. A D gene is named only where the DNA matches it firmly. The size of a clone is reported for some rows only, either as once, few or many, or as a class for expanded clones.

D: .
J: TRBJ1-1
V: TRBV7-9
size: .
CDR3: CASSLAFAGPEAFF
DNA: TGTGCCAGCAGCTTAGCGTTTGCGGGCCCGGAAGCTTTCTTT

D: TRBD1
J: TRBJ1-5
V: TRBV2
size: few
CDR3: CASNRDRGNQPQHF
DNA: TGTGCCAGCAACAGGGACAGGGGGAATCAGCCCCAGCATTTT

D: TRBD2
J: TRBJ2-4
V: TRBV5-4
size: .
CDR3: CASSLESGLAGAKAKNIQYF
DNA: TGTGCCAGCAGCTTGGAATCGGGACTAGCGGGAGCGAAAGCCAAAAACATTCAGTACTTC

D: .
J: TRBJ2-5
V: TRBV20-1
size: .
CDR3: CSATPQETQYF
DNA: TGCAGTGCTACTCCACAAGAGACCCAGTACTTC

D: .
J: TRBJ2-7
V: TRBV3-1
size: few
CDR3: CASSLRSPGEQYF
DNA: TGTGCCAGCAGCCTACGAAGCCCGGGTGAGCAGTACTTC

D: .
J: TRBJ2-5
V: TRBV13
size: few
CDR3: CASTSAGGGSETQYF
DNA: TGTGCCAGCACCTCTGCAGGGGGAGGAAGCGAGACCCAGTACTTC

D: .
J: TRBJ2-1
V: TRBV10-3
size: .
CDR3: CAISEEGGEQFF
DNA: TGTGCCATCAGTGAGGAGGGGGGTGAGCAGTTCTTC

D: TRBD2
J: TRBJ2-4
V: TRBV28
size: .
CDR3: CASSSRTSGRTVDIQYF
DNA: TGTGCCAGCAGTTCCAGGACTAGCGGGAGGACCGTAGACATTCAGTACTTC

D: .
J: TRBJ2-7
V: TRBV20-1
size: few
CDR3: CSATGTAPYEQYF
DNA: TGCAGTGCTACCGGGACCGCCCCCTACGAGCAGTACTTC

D: TRBD1
J: TRBJ1-2
V: TRBV12-3/TRBV12-4
size: few
CDR3: CASRQTGVNYGYTF
DNA: TGTGCCAGCAGACAGACAGGGGTTAACTATGGCTACACCTTC

D: .
J: TRBJ2-5
V: TRBV7-9
size: .
CDR3: CATLTISGETQYF
DNA: TGTGCCACCCTAACCATTAGTGGAGAGACCCAGTACTTC

D: TRBD1
J: TRBJ2-1
V: TRBV6-4
size: few
CDR3: CASRGGQGAGNEQFF
DNA: TGTGCCAGCAGGGGTGGACAGGGGGCAGGCAATGAGCAGTTCTTC

D: .
J: TRBJ1-5
V: TRBV20-1
size: many
CDR3: CSASTGLQALNQPQHF
DNA: TGCAGTGCAAGCACCGGGTTACAAGCCTTAAATCAGCCCCAGCATTTT

D: .
J: TRBJ2-3
V: TRBV9
size: .
CDR3: CASSVGGLTLPDTQYF
DNA: TGTGCCAGCAGCGTGGGCGGACTAACCCTACCAGATACGCAGTATTTT

D: .
J: TRBJ2-2
V: TRBV10-3
size: .
CDR3: CAIRTGDGTGELFF
DNA: TGTGCCATCAGAACTGGGGACGGAACCGGGGAGCTGTTTTTT

D: .
J: TRBJ2-1
V: TRBV4-1
size: .
CDR3: CASSPLQRAHNEQFF
DNA: TGCGCCAGCAGCCCCCTCCAAAGGGCTCACAATGAGCAGTTCTTC

D: .
J: TRBJ1-5
V: TRBV12-3/TRBV12-4
size: few
CDR3: CASANPTQPQHF
DNA: TGTGCCAGCGCAAATCCGACCCAGCCCCAGCATTTT

D: TRBD1
J: TRBJ2-7
V: TRBV6-1
size: .
CDR3: CASRTAQGFREQYF
DNA: TGTGCCAGCAGGACTGCACAGGGGTTTAGGGAGCAGTACTTC

D: .
J: TRBJ1-6
V: TRBV28
size: few
CDR3: CASIVGGGWNSPLHF
DNA: TGTGCCAGCATCGTTGGCGGAGGGTGGAATTCACCCCTCCACTTT

D: .
J: TRBJ1-1
V: TRBV9
size: few
CDR3: CASSVGVQRAIGTEAFF
DNA: TGTGCCAGCAGCGTAGGAGTACAGAGAGCGATAGGAACTGAAGCTTTCTTT

D: .
J: TRBJ2-2
V: TRBV15
size: few
CDR3: CATSRGPLGSDTGELFF
DNA: TGTGCCACCAGCAGGGGCCCCCTTGGTTCGGACACCGGGGAGCTGTTTTTT

D: .
J: TRBJ2-7
V: TRBV27
size: many
CDR3: CASSYLAVPYEQYF
DNA: TGTGCCAGCAGTTATTTAGCGGTACCCTACGAGCAGTACTTC

D: TRBD2
J: TRBJ2-1
V: TRBV7-9
size: few
CDR3: CASSSRTSGTSYNEQFF
DNA: TGTGCCAGCAGCTCTCGGACTAGCGGGACTTCCTACAATGAGCAGTTCTTC

D: .
J: TRBJ2-2
V: TRBV6-5
size: .
CDR3: CASSYSSSPTWRGHGELFF
DNA: TGTGCCAGCAGTTACTCATCCTCCCCGACCTGGCGAGGGCACGGGGAGCTGTTTTTT

D: .
J: TRBJ2-1
V: TRBV20-1
size: .
CDR3: CSASQGMDEQFF
DNA: TGCAGTGCAAGTCAGGGGATGGATGAGCAGTTCTTC

D: TRBD2
J: TRBJ2-1
V: TRBV10-2
size: few
CDR3: CASSESTWGGGEQFF
DNA: TGCGCCAGCAGTGAGTCGACGTGGGGGGGGGGTGAGCAGTTCTTC

D: .
J: TRBJ2-1
V: TRBV5-6
size: many
CDR3: CASSGTGTPHEQFF
DNA: TGTGCCAGCAGCGGGACTGGGACCCCCCATGAGCAGTTCTTC

D: .
J: TRBJ1-2
V: TRBV20-1
size: few
CDR3: CSARLGNYGYTF
DNA: TGCAGTGCTAGATTGGGAAACTATGGCTACACCTTC

D: .
J: TRBJ2-1
V: TRBV7-9
size: .
CDR3: CASSLGDPHNEQFF
DNA: TGTGCCAGCAGCTTAGGGGACCCACACAATGAGCAGTTCTTC

D: .
J: TRBJ2-1
V: TRBV6-6
size: few
CDR3: CASAEPPNEQFF
DNA: TGTGCCAGCGCCGAACCCCCCAATGAGCAGTTCTTC

D: .
J: TRBJ2-2
V: TRBV28
size: few
CDR3: CASSLRMDGELFF
DNA: TGTGCCAGCAGTCTTCGAATGGACGGGGAGCTGTTTTTT

D: TRBD1
J: TRBJ2-2
V: TRBV7-2
size: few
CDR3: CASSTRQGEDTGELFF
DNA: TGTGCCAGCAGCACACGACAGGGGGAAGACACCGGGGAGCTGTTTTTT

D: .
J: TRBJ2-1
V: TRBV2
size: few
CDR3: CAGDLGSNEQFF
DNA: TGTGCCGGCGACTTGGGGTCAAATGAGCAGTTCTTC

D: .
J: TRBJ2-1
V: TRBV28
size: .
CDR3: CASSWRQGLNEQFF
DNA: TGTGCCAGCAGTTGGCGGCAGGGGTTGAATGAGCAGTTCTTC

D: .
J: TRBJ2-2
V: TRBV4-1
size: .
CDR3: CASSPRGQDLSGELFF
DNA: TGCGCCAGCAGCCCGCGTGGGCAGGATTTATCCGGGGAGCTGTTTTTT

D: TRBD1
J: TRBJ1-1
V: TRBV7-9
size: .
CDR3: CASSRSTGALHTEAFF
DNA: TGTGCCAGCAGCCGTTCCACAGGGGCATTGCACACTGAAGCTTTCTTT

D: TRBD2
J: TRBJ2-1
V: TRBV6-2/TRBV6-3
size: .
CDR3: CASSSKQRGPGSGEQFF
DNA: TGTGCCAGCAGTTCCAAGCAGCGGGGCCCCGGTTCGGGTGAGCAGTTCTTC

D: TRBD1
J: TRBJ2-3
V: TRBV24-1
size: many
CDR3: CATSDSPDRADTQYF
DNA: TGTGCCACCAGTGATTCGCCAGACAGGGCAGATACGCAGTATTTT

D: TRBD1
J: TRBJ2-2
V: TRBV5-1
size: .
CDR3: CASRKSRGRGGTGELFF
DNA: TGCGCCAGCAGAAAAAGCAGGGGGCGCGGTGGTACCGGGGAGCTGTTTTTT

D: .
J: TRBJ1-1
V: TRBV7-6
size: few
CDR3: CASSLGAAQGTEAFF
DNA: TGTGCCAGCAGCTTAGGGGCAGCCCAGGGCACTGAAGCTTTCTTT

D: .
J: TRBJ2-2
V: TRBV3-1
size: .
CDR3: CASSQGILGELFF
DNA: TGTGCCAGCAGCCAAGGCATTCTCGGGGAGCTGTTTTTT

D: .
J: TRBJ2-7
V: TRBV6-1
size: few
CDR3: CASYSTGRSYEQYF
DNA: TGTGCCAGCTACTCAACAGGTAGATCCTACGAGCAGTACTTC

D: TRBD2
J: TRBJ2-1
V: TRBV3-1
size: .
CDR3: CASRTSGSWNEQFF
DNA: TGTGCCAGCAGGACTAGCGGGAGTTGGAATGAGCAGTTCTTC